The 9 T cell receptor beta chains reported below all come from one sample, sequenced in a study of blood T cell repertoires in COVID-19. Sequencing used immunoSEQ multiplex PCR; TCRdb keeps in-frame clones, though not all of them. Counted here are 180,000 or so clones, approximately 87% occurring once; the ten biggest clones make up approximately 4%. The sequencing sample was made of PBMCs or T cells enriched from blood (not recorded which). The receptors come from a woman aged 50 to 65 who had recovered from COVID-19.

The V gene is TRBV29-1, the J gene TRBJ2-1; TRBD2 agrees at 9 bases. The CDR3 has 17 residues. J lost 0 bases, V lost 2 bases, and 8 bases had no gene match. Germline CDR1 reads SQVTM; CDR2 reads ANQGSEA. CDR3 sequence reads: CSVERLAGISSYNEQFF. DNA of the CDR3: TGCAGCGTTGAACGGCTAGCGGGGATCAGCTCCTACAATGAGCAGTTCTTC.

The chain combines TRBV5-4 with TRBJ2-1; TRBD2 might be the D (5 bases). This CDR3 spans 16 amino acids. Germline values: CDR1 SGHNT, CDR2 YYREEE (reference sequence). V was clipped by 4 bases and J by 0 bases, with 14 bases between them. The CDR3, as DNA: TGTGCCAGCAGCCCGGGGAAAGGGAGCTCCTACAATGAGCAGTTCTTC. This codes for CASSPGKGSSYNEQFF.

J is TRBJ2-3 and V is TRBV7-2, with D perhaps TRBD1 (6 bases). The CDR3 length is 15 residues. Germline V lookup: CDR1 SGHTA, CDR2 FQGNSA. V was cut by 5 bases and J by 5 bases, with 17 bases left in between. The CDR3 DNA reads TGTGCCAGCAGCCGGAGTTGGGGGCGCCTAGATACGCAGTATTTT. This translates into CASSRSWGRLDTQYF.

The CDR3 DNA is TGTGCCAGCAGCTTAGTTGGGGCGAGTTATGGCTACACCTTC. This encodes CASSLVGASYGYTF. The V and J genes are TRBV11-2 and TRBJ1-2; TRBD1 might be the D (5 bases). The length of the CDR3 is 14 residues. Per the germline V gene, CDR1 is SGHAT and CDR2 is FQNNGV. Trimming left V 1 base short and J 5 bases short, with 11 bases between. Drawing the rest from reference TRBV11-2 and TRBJ1-2, the complete variable domain is EAGVAQSPRYKIIEKRQSVAFWCNPISGHATLYWYQQILGQGPKLLIQFQNNGVVDDSQLPKDRFSAERLKGVDSTLKIQPAKLEDSAVYLCASSLVGASYGYTFGSGTRLTVV.

This chain uses TRBV5-8 with TRBJ1-5, with D tentatively TRBD1 (6 bases). V was cut by 4 bases and J by 3 bases, with 14 bases left in between. The CDR3 consists of 15 residues. Germline CDR1 is SGHTS and CDR2 is YDEGEE. This CDR3 reads CASSPGGRDNQPQHF. DNA for the CDR3: TGTGCCAGCAGCCCGGGGGGCAGGGACAATCAGCCCCAGCATTTT.

The DNA for the CDR3 is TGTGCCAGCAGTGACACCGCGGACAGGGAAGGCACTGAAGCTTTCTTT. This codes for CASSDTADREGTEAFF. The rearrangement uses TRBV25-1 and TRBJ1-1; 8 nucleotides align to TRBD1. Trimming cost V 3 bases and J 4 bases; bases outside gene matches: 10. This CDR3 has 16 amino acids. Germline V lookup: CDR1 MGHDK, CDR2 SYGVNS.

The chain couples TRBV28 to TRBJ1-2; 7 bases match TRBD1. Germline CDR1 and CDR2: MDHEN and SYDVKM. J was trimmed by 0 bases and V by 4 bases; bases with no gene match: 11. The CDR3 extends over 17 amino acids. The CDR3 sequence: CASSSPGQKLTNYGYTF. CDR3 nucleotides: TGTGCCAGCAGTTCCCCGGGACAGAAGCTTACTAACTATGGCTACACCTTC.

This chain joins TRBV6-4 and TRBJ1-5, with 7 bases lining up with TRBD1. The CDR3 is 16 amino acids. V dropped 6 bases and J dropped 4; count of bases not matched to a gene: 12. Germline V gives CDR1 MRHNA, CDR2 SNTAGT. The DNA of the CDR3 is TGTGCCAGCAGGAATTCACCAGGGGGGCCTAATCAGCCCCAGCATTTT. Protein product: CASRNSPGGPNQPQHF.

This clone was detected only once. This sequence joins TRBV7-3 and TRBJ2-3; weak D call: TRBD2 (6 bases). This CDR3 has 15 amino acids. Germline CDR1 and CDR2: SGHTA and FQGTGA. Trimming left V 2 bases short and J 0 bases short, with 9 bases between. The CDR3 sequence is CASSLLAVSTDTQYF. The CDR3 DNA reads as TGTGCCAGCAGCTTATTAGCGGTTAGCACAGATACGCAGTATTTT.